This T cell receptor (beta chain) was identified in a study of cytomegalovirus exposure and HLA in healthy donors. PCR used 60 Vbeta primers and 13 Jbeta primers. TCRdb's table, derived via immunoSEQ multiplex PCR, lists solely in-frame clones and lacks some. The sample yields fewer than 200,000 clones, approximately 70% seen once. Germline CDR1 reads SGHVS; CDR2 reads FNYEAQ. The ends lost 2 bases at V and 6 bases at J; junction bases unmatched: 6. This CDR3 has 16 residues. The source is a woman in her thirties in good health and CMV-seronegative. Sequenced: PBMCs. This chain links TRBV7-6 with TRBJ2-1; 11 positions agree with TRBD2. The DNA of the CDR3 is TGTGCCAGCAGCTTAACCACTAGCGGGAGTTTCAATGAGCAGTTCTTC. It is translated as CASSLTTSGSFNEQFF.